This TCR beta chain was retrieved from a study of CD8 T cells in ankylosing spondylitis (dated by TCRdb to about 2017). With respect to the entire study: The study profiled T cell receptor beta repertoires in healthy donors and ankylosing spondylitis patients to find disease-linked TCR variants. The full study cohort comprised 25 or so ankylosing spondylitis patients and 110 or so healthy donors. Peripheral blood was sampled, and synovial fluid was additionally collected from ankylosing spondylitis patients.

The sequencer was an Illumina HiSeq 2500. TCR beta libraries were prepared by quantitative 5'-RACE with molecular barcodes. In the source study's methods: A new computational method based on a probabilistic model of VDJ rearrangement was used to identify disease-linked TCR variants. TCRdb reprocessing: public reads trimmed at Q25 with fastp, clones called with MiXCR, in-frame beta chains kept. Every CDR3 protein is listed once, alongside the most common genes and DNA of its rows. The V and J calls were not made by the authors but by TCRdb's processing. Recorded for this sample are 250,000 to 350,000 distinct CDR3 sequences; 6.5% to 10% of them occurred a single time. The top ten hold about 15% of the sample. CDR1 and CDR2 are read off the germline V gene as SQVTM and ANQGSEA. The CDR3 starts with the cysteine, ends with the phenylalanine, and has 13 residues. The retained sequence is limited to the CDR3, 39 bases, with the frame set at the first base. Unmatched junction bases come to 8, with V trimmed by 4 bases and J by 9 bases.

This clonotype has only a few counts. The antigen it recognizes is unknown. Per-base quality was not reported, and no clone a single base away is much larger than it. Beyond this particular receptor, the publication reports: The disease-linked clones were reported as significantly enriched in matched synovial fluid samples from ankylosing spondylitis patients. The disease-linked clones had a CD8+ phenotype and were found at relatively low frequencies in peripheral blood. Some motif variants had previously been reported in the synovial fluid and blood of reactive arthritis patients, which suggests shared mechanisms of disease initiation. Blood from ankylosing spondylitis patients appeared to be characterized by a TCR beta motif composed of under 10 highly homologous amino acid variants.

Here the chain combines TRBV29-1 and TRBJ2-1; TRBD2 agrees with 8 junctional bases. The sample was blood, either unsorted or a sorted T cell fraction (not recorded which). This clonotype was obtained from a male donor with ankylosing spondylitis. The DNA is TGCAGCGTTGCTAAGCGGGAGTCCGGTGAGCAGTTCTTC. The resulting protein is CSVAKRESGEQFF.